A single sample is the source of the 30 T cell receptor beta chains below, sequenced in a study of CD8 T cells in Susac syndrome. RNA in amounts of 0.5 to 1 ug was reverse transcribed with random hexamers. TCRdb fed the immunoSEQ multiplex PCR reads into MiXCR, producing one record per CDR3 protein. The sample consists of 120,000 to 150,000 distinct CDR3 sequences, around 95% of them appearing once. Sequencing was done on a sample of CD4+ T cells from PBMCs. These receptors were taken from a human donor with Susac syndrome.

The J gene is TRBJ1-2, the V gene TRBV20-1; 8 positions match TRBD1. The V segment lost 5 bases and the J segment 6 bases; nucleotides outside the gene matches: 11. The germline CDR1 and CDR2 sequences are DFQATT and SNEGSKA (reference sequence). The CDR3 is made up of 14 amino acids. CDR3 nucleotides: TGCAGTGCTCTCGAGACAGGGGCCTCGGATGGCTACACCTTC. Translating gives CSALETGASDGYTF.

The rearrangement uses TRBV25-1 and TRBJ1-6; TRBD1 matches at 10 bases. V trimming: 8 bases; J trimming: 9 bases; junction bases outside the gene matches: 7. The CDR3 sequence is 14 residues long. Germline V gene lookup returns CDR1 MGHDK and CDR2 SYGVNS. For the CDR3, the DNA is TGTGCCAGCCGGGCGGACAGGGGGATTTCACCCCTCCACTTT. This gives the protein CASRADRGISPLHF.

The chain joins TRBV12-3 or TRBV12-4 to TRBJ2-7; 8 bases are shared with TRBD1. CDR3 size: 18 residues. J gave up 0 bases and V 8 bases, and 18 bases lay outside the gene matches. In DNA, the CDR3 is TGTGCCAGCGGCGGAGACAGGGGCCCAGGGGCCACCTCCTACGAGCAGTACTTC. Translating gives CASGGDRGPGATSYEQYF.

This clonotype was observed a single time. This chain joins TRBV4-2 and TRBJ2-7; 9 nucleotides agree with TRBD2. V trimming: 0 bases; J trimming: 6 bases; junction bases outside the gene matches: 6. Germline assignment: CDR1 LGHNA and CDR2 YNFKEQ. The CDR3 is 15 amino acids. CDR3 amino acids: CASSQDPAGGGEQYF. CDR3 DNA sequence: TGTGCCAGCAGCCAAGATCCAGCGGGGGGTGGCGAGCAGTACTTC.

The chain uses TRBV19 and TRBJ2-5; maybe TRBD2 (5 bases). This CDR3 contains 13 residues. V lost 4 bases and J lost 5, with 11 bases in between. Germline V CDR1 and CDR2: LNHDA, SQIVND (reference sequence). CDR3 nucleotide sequence: TGTGCCAGTAGTACGGGCCCGGGGGAGACCCAGTACTTC. It yields the protein CASSTGPGETQYF.

The chain recombines TRBV20-1 with TRBJ2-7; possible D gene TRBD1, 6 bases. CDR1 and CDR2 (germline): DFQATT, SNEGSKA (reference sequence). The CDR3 loop spans 12 amino acids. Trimming cost V 6 bases and J 1 base, with 10 bases left between them. The CDR3 DNA reads as TGCAGTGCGGGGACATCTTCCTACGAGCAGTACTTC. Translated: CSAGTSSYEQYF.

The chain has TRBV20-1 and TRBJ1-1; 7 nucleotides match TRBD1. This CDR3 has 12 residues. CDR1 is DFQATT, CDR2 SNEGSKA, per germline (reference sequence). Losses at the gene ends were 4 bases for V and 4 bases for J; bases not matched to a gene: 3. The CDR3 loop is CSAKTGSTEAFF. In DNA form, the CDR3 reads TGCAGTGCTAAGACAGGGAGCACTGAAGCTTTCTTT.

The chain recombines TRBV5-6 with TRBJ2-7; D is perhaps TRBD1 (6 bases). Trimming removed 3 bases at V and 3 bases at J, with 10 bases between. Looked up from germline, CDR1 is SGHDT and CDR2 is YYEEEE. The CDR3 runs to 13 residues. The CDR3 DNA reads TGTGCCAGCAGCTCTATACAGGGCTACGAGCAGTACTTC. This sequence encodes CASSSIQGYEQYF.

The chain combines TRBV2 with TRBJ2-1, with TRBD2 matching over 8 bases. The germline V gene encodes CDR1 SNHLY and CDR2 FYNNEI. V lost 6 bases, J lost 10 bases, and 11 bases stayed unmatched. This CDR3 spans 14 amino acids. The CDR3 DNA reads as TGTGCCAGCAGCGAACAGACGGGAGGGGGGGAGCAGTTCTTC. Encoded protein: CASSEQTGGGEQFF.

The chain uses TRBV28 and TRBJ2-7, with TRBD1 identical over 7 bases. V gave up 3 bases and J gave up 1 base; unmatched junction bases: 6. Germline-derived CDR1 and CDR2 are MDHEN and SYDVKM. The CDR3 loop spans 15 amino acids. The CDR3 reads CASSFATGQSYEQYF. For the CDR3, the DNA is TGTGCCAGCAGTTTCGCGACAGGGCAATCCTACGAGCAGTACTTC.

This chain links TRBV3-1 with TRBJ2-7, with 9 bases fitting TRBD2. Germline CDR1 reads LGHDT; CDR2 reads YNNKEL (reference sequence). V lost 3 bases, J lost 4 bases, and 4 bases stayed unmatched. The CDR3 sequence is 14 residues long. DNA for the CDR3: TGTGCCAGCAGCCATGGGACTAGCAGATACGAGCAGTACTTC. Protein: CASSHGTSRYEQYF.

Details on this clonotype: At one end the junction does not follow the germline gene, possibly because of a read error. The chain uses TRBV4-1 and TRBJ2-2, with 8 bases aligning to TRBD1. From germline, CDR1 is MGHRA and CDR2 YSYEKL. The CDR3 consists of 16 residues. The CDR3 here is CASSKEIRGHTGELFF. The CDR3 region has the DNA TGCGCCAGCAGCAAAGAGATCAGGGGGCACACCGGGGAGCTGTTTTTT.

The chain carries TRBV20-1 and TRBJ1-2; D ambiguous. CDR1 and CDR2 (germline): DFQATT, SNEGSKA (reference sequence). Deletions cut 4 bases from V and 8 bases from J, with 17 bases between. The CDR3 extends over 13 amino acids. The CDR3 DNA sequence: TGCAGTGCTAATTCAGGTACCGGTAGCGGCTACACCTTC. Amino acids: CSANSGTGSGYTF.

The gene calls are TRBV12-3 or TRBV12-4 and TRBJ2-3, with D perhaps matching TRBD2 (5 bases). The CDR3 covers 15 residues. Trimming pared 3 bases from V and 3 bases from J, leaving 13 bases between. This CDR3 reads CASSLGNEGTDTQYF. DNA for the CDR3: TGTGCCAGCAGTTTGGGAAATGAGGGTACAGATACGCAGTATTTT.

The chain couples TRBV2 to TRBJ2-2; D is possibly TRBD1 (5 bases). V was clipped by 8 bases and J by 6 bases, with 16 bases between them. There are 14 residues in the CDR3. The germline V gene encodes CDR1 SNHLY and CDR2 FYNNEI. CDR3 nucleotide sequence: TGTGCCAGCTTGGGGCAGCTACGATCCGGGGAGCTGTTTTTT. This encodes CASLGQLRSGELFF.

The V gene is TRBV2, the J gene TRBJ2-7, with 10 nucleotides matching TRBD1. From germline, CDR1 is SNHLY and CDR2 FYNNEI. This CDR3 contains 17 residues. Trimming took 1 base from V and 0 from J; bases not matched to a gene: 6. As DNA, the CDR3 is TGTGCCAGCAGTGAAGTGGCGGGACAGGGGAGCTCCTACGAGCAGTACTTC. This sequence encodes CASSEVAGQGSSYEQYF. Full variable domain (remainder filled in from reference TRBV2 and TRBJ2-7): EPEVTQTPSHQVTQMGQEVILRCVPISNHLYFYWYRQILGQKVEFLVSFYNNEISEKSEIFDDQFSVERPDGSNFTLKIRSTKLEDSAMYFCASSEVAGQGSSYEQYFGPGTRLTVT.

J is TRBJ2-7 and V is TRBV20-1; 9 bases line up with TRBD2. V was clipped by 5 bases and J by 4 bases; unmatched bases: 12. CDR1 and CDR2 (germline): DFQATT, SNEGSKA (reference sequence). This CDR3 region has 15 residues. The CDR3, as DNA: TGCAGTGCTGCCCCAAGGAGCGGGGGGTTTTACGAGCAGTACTTC. This gives the protein CSAAPRSGGFYEQYF.

The genes are TRBV11-2 and TRBJ2-4; a possible D gene is TRBD2 (7 bases). V was trimmed by 8 bases and J by 6 bases, leaving 17 bases between them. CDR1 is SGHAT and CDR2 is FQNNGV in the germline V gene. The CDR3 contains 14 residues. CDR3 DNA: TGTGCCAGCGCCCGAGGGGGGGGTTCAAACATTCAGTACTTC. Protein sequence: CASARGGGSNIQYF.

CDR3 sequence: CASTEKRGGRSQYF. CDR3 nucleotide sequence: TGTGCCAGCACCGAGAAGCGGGGGGGGAGGTCCCAGTACTTC. The chain uses TRBV12-3 or TRBV12-4 and TRBJ2-5, with 10 bases identical to TRBD2. After removal of 7 bases from V and 9 bases from J, the junction contained 11 bases not matched to a gene. The CDR3 runs 14 residues.

The chain links TRBV28 to TRBJ2-2, with D perhaps being TRBD1 or TRBD2 (6 bases each). Germline V gene data show CDR1 as MDHEN and CDR2 as SYDVKM. V dropped 10 bases and J dropped 8 bases, with 17 bases sitting between them. CDR3 size: 13 residues. The CDR3 spells CATPGGAAGELFF. The CDR3 DNA follows: TGTGCCACCCCCGGGGGCGCGGCAGGGGAGCTGTTTTTT.

The rearrangement links TRBV6-6 to TRBJ1-5; TRBD1 agrees at 8 bases. The CDR3 is 15 amino acids. Germline trimming cut 5 bases from V and 6 bases from J; bases unmatched to any gene: 9. Germline values: CDR1 MNHNY, CDR2 SVGAGI (reference sequence). CDR3 DNA: TGTGCCAGCAGTAGACAGGACAGGGAGGGTCAGCCCCAGCATTTT. This gives the protein CASSRQDREGQPQHF.

This sequence joins TRBV24-1 and TRBJ2-1, with D possibly matching TRBD1 (6 bases). Looked up from germline, CDR1 is KGHDR and CDR2 is SFDVKD. The CDR3 totals 18 residues. The ends were cut back, 9 bases at V and 9 bases at J, with 32 bases in the middle. The CDR3: CATGGFIPQITGFGEQFF. The CDR3 nucleotides read TGTGCCACCGGCGGGTTCATCCCCCAAATTACAGGGTTTGGTGAGCAGTTCTTC.

The gene calls are TRBV27 and TRBJ2-1, with 7 bases fitting TRBD2. The CDR3 totals 17 residues. CDR1 is MNHEY, CDR2 SMNVEV, per germline (reference sequence). V trimming: 3 bases; J trimming: 3 bases; junction bases outside the gene matches: 11. The CDR3 sequence is CASSFRIAGGSYNEQFF. The DNA of the CDR3 is TGTGCCAGCAGTTTTCGGATAGCGGGTGGTAGCTACAATGAGCAGTTCTTC.

The chain joins TRBV4-1 to TRBJ1-4, with no clear D. V gave up 6 bases and J gave up 5 bases, with 10 bases separating them. CDR3 length equals 13 residues. Germline values: CDR1 MGHRA, CDR2 YSYEKL. The CDR3 loop reads CASRLNRNEKLFF. Written as DNA, the CDR3 is TGCGCCAGCAGACTGAATCGGAATGAAAAACTGTTTTTT.

The chain couples TRBV29-1 to TRBJ1-1, with 7 positions matching TRBD1. Germline values: CDR1 SQVTM, CDR2 ANQGSEA. This CDR3 comprises 15 residues. V lost 5 bases to trimming and J lost 2 bases; unmatched junction nucleotides: 11. CDR3 sequence reads: CSVTKGANINTEAFF. CDR3 nucleotides: TGCAGCGTTACCAAGGGGGCGAATATCAACACTGAAGCTTTCTTT.

The chain has TRBV2 and TRBJ2-6, with TRBD1 matching over 8 bases. CDR1 SNHLY and CDR2 FYNNEI come from the germline V gene. V shed 6 bases and J 2 bases; nucleotides not matched to a gene: 6. The CDR3 is made up of 16 amino acids. This CDR3 reads CASSMTGATGANVLTF. The CDR3 DNA sequence: TGTGCCAGCAGCATGACAGGGGCTACTGGGGCCAACGTCCTGACTTTC. The full variable domain, completed using reference TRBV2 and TRBJ2-6, is EPEVTQTPSHQVTQMGQEVILRCVPISNHLYFYWYRQILGQKVEFLVSFYNNEISEKSEIFDDQFSVERPDGSNFTLKIRSTKLEDSAMYFCASSMTGATGANVLTFGAGSRLTVL.

V gene TRBV7-6 combines with J gene TRBJ2-1; 9 positions agree with TRBD1. In germline, CDR1 is SGHVS, CDR2 FNYEAQ. This CDR3 has 13 residues. Unmatched junction bases numbered 9, after V lost 5 bases and J lost 13 bases. CDR3 sequence: CASSQQGANGQFF. In nucleotides, the CDR3 is TGTGCCAGCAGCCAACAGGGGGCAAATGGCCAGTTCTTC.

This chain uses TRBV7-8 with TRBJ2-7; TRBD1 matches 8 bases. Trimming took 6 bases from V and 5 from J; bases not matched to a gene: 6. There are 13 residues in the CDR3. Germline loops: CDR1 SGHVS, CDR2 FQNEAQ. CDR3 protein: CASSRDRLDEQYF. The CDR3 DNA reads as TGTGCCAGCAGTCGGGACAGGCTCGACGAGCAGTACTTC.

The gene calls are TRBV10-2 and TRBJ2-7, with 7 bases that match TRBD1. Germline CDR1 reads WSHSY; CDR2 reads SAAADI. The V gene end was trimmed by 8 bases and the J gene end by 2 bases; junction bases not matched to a gene: 3. This CDR3 has 12 residues. The chain's CDR3 is CASGDSPYEQYF. CDR3 sequence (DNA): TGCGCCAGCGGGGACAGCCCCTACGAGCAGTACTTC.

The chain is built from TRBV18 and TRBJ1-2, with a possible D match to TRBD1 (5 bases). Trimming removed 3 bases at V and 8 bases at J, with 19 bases between. The germline V gene has CDR1 KGHSH and CDR2 LQKENI. This CDR3 is built from 15 residues. The CDR3 DNA reads as TGTGCCAGCTCACCGGGGACTGAGGGTGTGTACGGCTACACCTTC. It is translated as CASSPGTEGVYGYTF.